This T cell receptor (beta chain) was recovered during a study of persistence of HIV-infected CD4 T cells (TCRdb year 2020). Study-level background: CMV- and HIV-1 Gag-responding CD4+ T cells were isolated from ART-treated individuals so that antigen-driven clonal expansion of HIV-1-infected cells could be examined. Apart from a couple of participants who underwent leukapheresis at a single time point, peripheral blood samples of up to about 180 mL were collected from participants at multiple time points. Participants had been on suppressive ART for a median of roughly 8 years. Cross-participant TCR cluster analysis included under ten participants for CMV and more than five participants for Gag. Proviral sequencing was used to assess clonality among infected cells, whereas TCRbeta sequencing gauged the clonality of all cells within each sorted population. Broad study findings and their caveats: TCRbeta richness in CMV- and Gag-responding cells was significantly lower than in anti-CD3/anti-CD28-responding cells; CMV-responding cells had higher oligoclonality than CD3/CD28-stimulated and Gag-responding cells. Only a small number of individuals took part in the study, and the range of antigens tested was limited. A correlation was observed between TCR oligoclonality and proviral oligoclonality within the same sorted populations. Enrichment of degenerate expanded CDR3beta sequences was found in antigen-responding cells, suggesting convergent selection of CD4+ responses to CMV and Gag. Restriction of bulk TCR analyses to the rare CMV-responding cells that actually carried HIV-1 proviruses was not possible.

TCRbeta repertoires were sequenced from genomic DNA with the immunoSEQ hsTCRB assay version 4 in survey mode. For TCRbeta sequencing, genomic DNA was diluted to 10 ng/uL, and up to about 1 ug was used per sample. Per the authors' processing: TCRbeta data analysis was done in ImmunoSeq Analyzer 3.0, and diversity was calculated on productive nucleotide rearrangements. Lower-bound TCR diversity was estimated with the improved Chao index, and clonality with the Gini coefficient using the Immunarch R package. Different nucleotide rearrangements encoding the same CDR3beta amino acid sequence were counted as distinct clonotypes. Differential abundance analysis identified TCRbeta sequences significantly enriched in antigen-responding cells relative to anti-CD3/anti-CD28-activated cells. GLIPH2 grouped TCRs by predicted peptide-MHC specificity, both within each participant and across combined participant data sets. As stored in TCRdb, this immuneACCESS dataset retains in-frame rearrangements with V and J assigned. A fraction of the clones does not appear; measured against another copy, unresolved V genes explain less than half of the discrepancy, and the remainder lacks a known reason. That table is the source of V, J and clone size, and D and trimming were worked out from the DNA. This sample comprises about 64,000 clones, roughly 75% of them detected only once. In total, the top ten clones hold over 1.5% of the sample.

Per the publication, the treatment or condition label means: suppressive antiretroviral therapy. A pool of overlapping 15-mer peptides from HIV-1 Gag, at about 0.92 ug per peptide per mL, was used to stimulate the cells. Nonresponding CD40L-negative CD69-negative CD45RO-high memory CD4+ T cells were sorted as memory populations depleted of antigen-responding cells. Participants were HIV-1-infected adults who started suppressive ART during chronic infection. For at least 4 years, the participants' plasma HIV-1 RNA had been undetectable, below 50 copies/mL. To be included, participants needed a CD4+ T cell count above 400 cells/uL and a positive CMV serology. Before stimulation, PBMCs were isolated using density centrifugation and depleted of CD8+ T cells. For about 20 hours, CD8-depleted PBMCs were stimulated with anti-CD28/CD49d costimulation, a CD40-blocking antibody, and enfuvirtide, which was added to prevent new infections. Sorting was done on either a Beckman Coulter MoFlo Legacy or an XDP sorter, and propidium iodide was used to exclude dead cells. The QIAamp DNA Mini Kit was used for genomic DNA extraction from samples above one million cells, and the Quick-DNA Microprep Kit was used otherwise.

Via the germline V gene, CDR1 is MNHEY and CDR2 SVGAGI. Compared with germline, V lacks 7 bases and J lacks 2 bases; bases without a gene match: 6. Including the terminal cysteine and phenylalanine, the CDR3 comprises 15 residues. The CDR3 DNA has 45 bases and is translated from base 1. A remark on this clone: The specificity of this receptor is unknown. No much larger clonotype is one base removed from it; base qualities were not supplied.

The chain employs TRBV6-5 and TRBJ1-4; 8 middle bases align to TRBD1. The clonotype originates from an adult man with HIV who was CMV-seropositive. The sequences come from CD4+ T cells sorted from PBMCs after approximately 19-hour stimulation, collected from a patient who received antiretroviral therapy. Interpreted using the paper, the cell subset or site label stands for: CD40L-CD69- CD45RO-high memory CD4 T cells not responding to Gag peptides. The CDR3 has the sequence CASTLTGATNEKLFF. The DNA sequence is as follows: TGTGCCAGCACCCTGACAGGGGCTACTAATGAAAAACTGTTTTTT.